This passage covers 15 T cell receptor beta chains from one sample sequenced in a study of T cell responses to AZD1222 COVID-19 vaccine. Clones were sequenced by immunoSEQ multiplex PCR, and TCRdb holds only the in-frame ones, with some missing. The table shows roughly 99,000 clones, with approximately 91% occurring only once. The sample consisted of peripheral blood, taken 28 days after the second AZD1222 dose. These receptors all come from an adult who received the AZD1222 COVID-19 vaccine.

The chain has TRBV13 and TRBJ2-3; the match to TRBD2 covers 14 bases. The CDR3 is 17 residues long. Trimming removed 5 bases from V and 6 bases from J; junction bases left unmatched: 10. CDR1 and CDR2 from the germline V gene are PRHDT and FYEKMQ (reference sequence). CDR3 loop: CASSPGGTSGSADTQYF. CDR3 coding DNA: TGTGCCAGCAGCCCAGGGGGGACTAGCGGGAGCGCGGATACGCAGTATTTT.

The CDR3 nucleotides read TGCGCCAGCAGTTCTCGGGCGAGCACTGAAGCTTTCTTT. Its translation: CASSSRASTEAFF. This sequence joins TRBV10-1 and TRBJ1-1; D not resolved. V was shortened by 5 bases and J by 4 bases, with 11 bases between the two germline ends. The CDR3 consists of 13 residues. Germline V lookup: CDR1 WNHNN, CDR2 SYGVQD (reference sequence).

This clone was seen once. The chain has TRBV11-3 and TRBJ1-6, with a tentative D call TRBD1 (6 bases). Between the trimmed V and J ends, which lost 3 bases and 5 bases, there was a span of 11 bases. The germline CDR1 and CDR2 sequences are SGHNT and YENEEA. CDR3 length: 15 residues. DNA for the CDR3: TGTGCCAGCAGCTTCGCTCAGGGGAATAATTCACCCCTCCACTTT. This codes for CASSFAQGNNSPLHF.

The chain recombines TRBV7-2 with TRBJ2-3, with TRBD2 identical over 16 bases. V shed 5 bases, J shed 0 bases, and the junction held 8 bases outside the gene matches. The germline CDR1 and CDR2 sequences are SGHTA and FQGNSA. The CDR3 consists of 19 residues. The CDR3 region has the DNA TGTGCCAGCAGCCAGGGACTAGCGGGAGGGCGCACTAGCACAGATACGCAGTATTTT. Translation: CASSQGLAGGRTSTDTQYF.

The chain is built from TRBV9 and TRBJ2-2; no clear D gene. Germline CDR1 SGDLS, CDR2 YYNGEE. The CDR3 has 16 residues. The germline V and J ends were trimmed by 0 bases and 0 bases, with 9 bases remaining between them. CDR3 DNA: TGTGCCAGCAGCGTAGGTGTGGCTCCGAACACCGGGGAGCTGTTTTTT. Translating it yields CASSVGVAPNTGELFF.

The rearrangement links TRBV5-1 to TRBJ2-5; 11 bases are shared with TRBD1. The CDR3 is made up of 18 amino acids. From germline, CDR1 is SGHRS and CDR2 YFSETQ. J gave up 4 bases and V 1 base, and 12 bases lay outside the gene matches. The CDR3 coding sequence is TGCGCCAGCAGCTTGCCCATCGGGGACAGGGGGAGTGTAGAGACCCAGTACTTC. It encodes CASSLPIGDRGSVETQYF.

V gene TRBV29-1 combines with J gene TRBJ1-2; the D is unclear. V dropped 6 bases and J dropped 2 bases, with 7 bases sitting between them. CDR1 is SQVTM and CDR2 is ANQGSEA in the germline V gene. The CDR3 spans 11 residues. The CDR3 DNA reads TGCAGCGTGGTGGAAAACTATGGCTACACCTTC. It codes for CSVVENYGYTF.

V usage is TRBV5-1 and J usage is TRBJ1-1; D might be TRBD1 (5 bases). The V gene's germline CDR1 is SGHRS and CDR2 YFSETQ. The V end was cut by 2 bases, the J end by 4 bases, with 18 bases between. This CDR3 region has 16 residues. The CDR3 DNA reads TGCGCCAGCAGCTTCGAACAGGTGTTTCCGAGCACTGAAGCTTTCTTT. Translated, it gives CASSFEQVFPSTEAFF.

This chain connects TRBV5-1 to TRBJ2-1, with 8 bases that match TRBD2. This CDR3 comprises 14 residues. The germline gives CDR1 SGHRS, CDR2 YFSETQ. The ends lost 2 bases at V and 7 bases at J; junction bases unmatched: 5. The CDR3 spells CASSFGGDKNEQFF. In nucleotides, the CDR3 is TGCGCCAGCAGCTTCGGGGGGGACAAGAATGAGCAGTTCTTC.

V gene TRBV19 combines with J gene TRBJ2-1; 10 bases map to TRBD2. Germline CDR1 and CDR2: LNHDA and SQIVND (reference sequence). V dropped 5 bases and J dropped 7; count of bases not matched to a gene: 8. This CDR3 region has 15 residues. DNA for the CDR3: TGTGCCAGTAGTTTGGGACTAGCGTTAGGAAATGAGCAGTTCTTC. It specifies CASSLGLALGNEQFF.

The chain links TRBV6-5 to TRBJ1-2; the match to TRBD1 covers 12 bases. Looked up from germline, CDR1 is MNHEY and CDR2 is SVGAGI. The CDR3 is 14 amino acids. V trimming: 2 bases; J trimming: 7 bases; junction bases outside the gene matches: 2. The CDR3 protein is CASSYGTGGFGYTF. The CDR3 coding sequence is TGTGCCAGCAGTTACGGGACAGGGGGCTTTGGCTACACCTTC.

The chain uses TRBV10-2 and TRBJ2-4; TRBD2 matches at 7 bases. V shed 8 bases and J 5 bases; nucleotides not matched to a gene: 9. Per the germline V gene, CDR1 is WSHSY and CDR2 is SAAADI. The CDR3 totals 14 residues. CDR3 bases: TGCGCCAGCTACTCGCGGGGGAAGGAAAACATTCAGTACTTC. Translating gives CASYSRGKENIQYF.

This chain uses TRBV28 with TRBJ1-1; D remains unclear. V was clipped by 4 bases and J by 6 bases, with 18 bases between them. The CDR3 has 15 residues. Germline assignment: CDR1 MDHEN and CDR2 SYDVKM. The CDR3 region has the DNA TGTGCCAGCAGTTCCCCCCGAGGCCTCCCCGCTGAAGCTTTCTTT. This gives the protein CASSSPRGLPAEAFF.

The gene calls are TRBV27 and TRBJ2-2, with D unresolved. Trimming removed 3 bases at V and 1 base at J, with 6 bases between. This CDR3 comprises 14 residues. In germline, CDR1 is MNHEY, CDR2 SMNVEV (reference sequence). This chain's CDR3 is CASSFGRNTGELFF. The CDR3 coding sequence is TGTGCCAGCAGTTTCGGACGGAACACCGGGGAGCTGTTTTTT.

The chain uses TRBV5-4 and TRBJ2-7; 13 bases map to TRBD2. Germline assignment: CDR1 SGHNT and CDR2 YYREEE (reference sequence). Germline trimming cut 5 bases from V and 4 bases from J; bases unmatched to any gene: 15. The CDR3 has 18 amino acids. The CDR3 DNA reads TGTGCCAGCAGTAAAAGAGGGGAGAGGACTAGCGGGAGATACGAGCAGTACTTC. Amino acid sequence: CASSKRGERTSGRYEQYF. The full variable domain, with the rest looked up from reference TRBV5-4 and TRBJ2-7, is ETGVTQSPTHLIKTRGQQVTLRCSSQSGHNTVSWYQQALGQGPQFIFQYYREEENGRGNFPPRFSGLQFPNYSSELNVNALELDDSALYLCASSKRGERTSGRYEQYFGPGTRLTVT.